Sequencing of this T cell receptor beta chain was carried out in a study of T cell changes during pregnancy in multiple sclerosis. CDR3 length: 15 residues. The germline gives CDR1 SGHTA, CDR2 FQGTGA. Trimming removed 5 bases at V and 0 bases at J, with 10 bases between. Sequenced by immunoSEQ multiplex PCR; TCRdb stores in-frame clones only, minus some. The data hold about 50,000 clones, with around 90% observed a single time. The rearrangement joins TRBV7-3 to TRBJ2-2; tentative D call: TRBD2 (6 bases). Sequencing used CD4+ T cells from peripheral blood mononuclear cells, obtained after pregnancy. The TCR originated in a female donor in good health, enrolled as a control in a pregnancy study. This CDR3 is CASSRGTANTGELFF. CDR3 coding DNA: TGTGCCAGCAGCCGCGGGACGGCGAACACCGGGGAGCTGTTTTTT.